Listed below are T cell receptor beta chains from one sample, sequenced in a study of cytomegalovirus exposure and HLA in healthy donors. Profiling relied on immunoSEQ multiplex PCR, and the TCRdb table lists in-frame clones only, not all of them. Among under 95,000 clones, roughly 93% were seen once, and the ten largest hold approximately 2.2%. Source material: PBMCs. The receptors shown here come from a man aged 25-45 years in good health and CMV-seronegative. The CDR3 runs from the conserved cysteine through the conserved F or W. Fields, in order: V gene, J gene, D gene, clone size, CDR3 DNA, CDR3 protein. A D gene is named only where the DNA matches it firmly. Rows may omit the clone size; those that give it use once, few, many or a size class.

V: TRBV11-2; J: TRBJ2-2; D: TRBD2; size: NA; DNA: TGTGCCAGCAGCCTATGGACTAGCGGGAGCGGGGAGCTGTTTTTT; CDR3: CASSLWTSGSGELFF
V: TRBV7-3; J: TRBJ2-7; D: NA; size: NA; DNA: TGTGCCAGCAGCTTTTATGGGGGCAGCTCCTACGAGCAGTACTTC; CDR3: CASSFYGGSSYEQYF
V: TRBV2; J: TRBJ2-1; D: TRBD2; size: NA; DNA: TGTGCCAGCAGTGACGGACTAGCGGGAGGGACTGAGCAGTTCTTC; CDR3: CASSDGLAGGTEQFF
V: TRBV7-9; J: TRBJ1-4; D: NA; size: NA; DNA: TGTGCCAGCAGCTTGGGCACAACTAATGAAAAACTGTTTTTT; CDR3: CASSLGTTNEKLFF
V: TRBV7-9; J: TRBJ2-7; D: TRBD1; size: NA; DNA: TGTGCCAGCAGCCCCAGGGGGAACTCCTACGAGCAGTACTTC; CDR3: CASSPRGNSYEQYF
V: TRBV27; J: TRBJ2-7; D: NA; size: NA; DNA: TGTGCCAGCAGTTTAGGAGGGACGGGCCTCTACGAGCAGTACTTC; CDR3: CASSLGGTGLYEQYF
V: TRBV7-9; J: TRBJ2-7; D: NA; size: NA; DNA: TGTGCCAGCAGCTGGGGCAGCTACGAGCAGTACTTC; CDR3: CASSWGSYEQYF
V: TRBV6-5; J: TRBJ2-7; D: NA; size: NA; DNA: TGTGCCAGCAGTTACTCTCGGGGTTCAGGCGAGCAGTACTTC; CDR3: CASSYSRGSGEQYF
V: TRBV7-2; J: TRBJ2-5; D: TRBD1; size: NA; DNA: TGTGCCAGCAGCCGGGACAGGGGAGGACAAGAGACCCAGTACTTC; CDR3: CASSRDRGGQETQYF
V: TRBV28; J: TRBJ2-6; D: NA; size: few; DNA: TGTGCCAGCAGTTCTCCATGGGGGCCCGGGGCCAACGTCCTGACTTTC; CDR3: CASSSPWGPGANVLTF
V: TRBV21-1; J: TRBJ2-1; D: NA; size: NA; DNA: TGTGCCAGCAGCAAAGCGCTAAGGCTACTACCGGGACTAGCGAGTGACAATGAGCAGTTCTTC; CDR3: CASSKALRLLPGLASDNEQFF
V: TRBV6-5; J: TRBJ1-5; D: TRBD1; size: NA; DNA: TGTGCTAGCAGTCTGGACAGGGAGGCCCAGCCCCAGCATTTT; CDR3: CASSLDREAQPQHF
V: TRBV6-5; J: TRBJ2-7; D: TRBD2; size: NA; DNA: TGTGCCAGCAGCCCACGGGAGGTTGCGTACGAGCAGTACTTC; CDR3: CASSPREVAYEQYF
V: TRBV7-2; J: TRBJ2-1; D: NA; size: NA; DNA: TGTGCCAGCAGCTTAGCGCGCGACAATGAGCAGTTCTTC; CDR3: CASSLARDNEQFF
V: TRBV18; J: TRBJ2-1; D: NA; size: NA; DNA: TGTGCCAGCTCACCCTCTACTGAGCAGTTCTTC; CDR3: CASSPSTEQFF
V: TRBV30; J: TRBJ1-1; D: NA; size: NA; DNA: TGTGCCTGGAGGTTGCAGGGAGGCACTGAAGCTTTCTTT; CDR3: CAWRLQGGTEAFF
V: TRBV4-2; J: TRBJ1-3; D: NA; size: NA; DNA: TGTGCCAGCAGCCAAGGGGAGCCGGGGGGCCCTGGAAACACCATATATTTT; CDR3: CASSQGEPGGPGNTIYF
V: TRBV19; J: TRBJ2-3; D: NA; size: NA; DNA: TGTGCCAGTAGTAAACAACAGAGCCGGGATACGCAGTATTTT; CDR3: CASSKQQSRDTQYF
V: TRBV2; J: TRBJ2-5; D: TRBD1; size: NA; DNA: TGTGCCAGCAGCGTGGGACAGGGGCTAGGGACCCAGTACTTC; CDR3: CASSVGQGLGTQYF
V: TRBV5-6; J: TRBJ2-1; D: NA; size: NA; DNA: TGTGCCAGCAGCTTGGTGGCATCCTCCTACAATGAGCAGTTCTTC; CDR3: CASSLVASSYNEQFF
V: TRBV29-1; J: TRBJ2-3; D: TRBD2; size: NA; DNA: TGCAGCGGACTAGCGGGAGGCACAGATACGCAGTATTTT; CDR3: CSGLAGGTDTQYF
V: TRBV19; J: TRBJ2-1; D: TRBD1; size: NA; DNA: TGTGCCAGTAGTATAGGCTCCTCGGGACAGGGGGTCGTGAGCCCCTACAATGAGCAGTTCTTC; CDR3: CASSIGSSGQGVVSPYNEQFF
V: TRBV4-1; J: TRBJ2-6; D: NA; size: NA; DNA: TGCGCCAGCAGCCAAGACTCAGGCTTAATCTCTGGGGCCAACGTCCTGACTTTC; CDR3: CASSQDSGLISGANVLTF
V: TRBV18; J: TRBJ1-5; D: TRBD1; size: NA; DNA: TGTGCCAGCTCAGTGGGGACAGGGGGTAATCAGCCCCAGCATTTT; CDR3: CASSVGTGGNQPQHF
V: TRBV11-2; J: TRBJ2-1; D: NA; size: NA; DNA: TGTGCCAGCAGCCCCCAACGGGATGAGCAGTTCTTC; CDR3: CASSPQRDEQFF
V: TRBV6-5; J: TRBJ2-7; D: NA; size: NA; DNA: TGTGCCAGCAGTTACTCGAACAGACCCCGCGTCGAGCAGTACTTC; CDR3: CASSYSNRPRVEQYF
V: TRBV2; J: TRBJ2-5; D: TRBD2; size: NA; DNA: TGTGCCAGCAGCAAGGGACTAGGGTCAGAGACCCAGTACTTC; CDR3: CASSKGLGSETQYF
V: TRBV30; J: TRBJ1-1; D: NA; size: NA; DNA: TGTGCCTGGAGCCGTACCCCGGGAGTTAACACTGAAGCTTTCTTT; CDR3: CAWSRTPGVNTEAFF
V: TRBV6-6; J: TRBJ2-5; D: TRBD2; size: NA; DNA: TGTGCCAGCAGTTACGGACTAGCGGGGGAAGAGACCCAGTACTTC; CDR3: CASSYGLAGEETQYF
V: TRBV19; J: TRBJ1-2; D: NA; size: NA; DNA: TGTGCCAGTAGTATTGCGCCCCCGACGCGGGGCTACACCTTC; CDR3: CASSIAPPTRGYTF
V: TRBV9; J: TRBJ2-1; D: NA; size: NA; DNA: TGTGCCAGCAGCGTAGGGGTGCCGGAGGGCACCGATGAGCAGTTCTTC; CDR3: CASSVGVPEGTDEQFF
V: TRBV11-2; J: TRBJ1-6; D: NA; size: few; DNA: TGTGCCAGCACCGAACTCCGGGGTAATTCACCCCTCCACTTT; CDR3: CASTELRGNSPLHF
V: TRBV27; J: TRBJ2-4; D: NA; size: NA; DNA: TGTGCCAGCAGCCCCGGCGGCTATCACTCTCAGTACTTC; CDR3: CASSPGGYHSQYF
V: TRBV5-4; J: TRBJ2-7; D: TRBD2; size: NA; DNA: TGTGCCAGCAGCTTGGCCAGAAGCGGGAGATCCTACGAGCAGTACTTC; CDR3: CASSLARSGRSYEQYF
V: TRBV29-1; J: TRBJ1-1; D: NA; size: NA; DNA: TGCAGCGTTTGGAGCACTGAAGCTTTCTTT; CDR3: CSVWSTEAFF
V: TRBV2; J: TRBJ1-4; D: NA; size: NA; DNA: TGTGCCAGCAGTGGTAGTAATGAAAAACTGTTTTTT; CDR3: CASSGSNEKLFF
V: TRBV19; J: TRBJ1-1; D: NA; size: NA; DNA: TGTGCCAGTACGACAGGTCCTGAAGCTTTCTTT; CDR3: CASTTGPEAFF
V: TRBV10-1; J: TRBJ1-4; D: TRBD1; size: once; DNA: TGCGCCAGCAGTATGAACTACCGACCGACAGGGGAGGATGAAAAACTGTTTTTT; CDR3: CASSMNYRPTGEDEKLFF
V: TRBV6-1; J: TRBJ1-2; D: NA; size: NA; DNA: TGTGCCAGCAGTGAACCTGGGAGGGGCTATGGCTACACCTTC; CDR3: CASSEPGRGYGYTF
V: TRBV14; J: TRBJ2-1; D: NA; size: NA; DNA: TGTGCCAGCAGCCTGGGGGGTTGGGGCTACAATGAGCAGTTCTTC; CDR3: CASSLGGWGYNEQFF